Listed below are T cell receptor beta chains from one sample, sequenced in a study of shared clonotypes between healthy human individuals. Libraries were prepared by immunoSEQ multiplex PCR; TCRdb keeps only in-frame clonotypes and omits some of them. The sample consists of more than 500,000 clones, 90% to 96% of them appearing once. The sequencing input was naive CD4+ T cells sorted from blood. All receptors come from a woman aged 25 to 39 in good health. The CDR3 runs from the conserved cysteine through the conserved F or W. Each record gives: J gene, V gene, D gene, clone size, CDR3 protein, CDR3 DNA. The D gene is left open where the match is weak. The size of a clone is reported for some rows only, either as once, few or many, or as a class for expanded clones.

TRBJ1-2 | TRBV7-2 | . | . | CASSLMTAYGYTF | TGTGCCAGCAGCTTGATGACAGCCTATGGCTACACCTTC
TRBJ1-1 | TRBV7-6 | . | . | CASSADSNTEAFF | TGTGCCAGCAGCGCGGACAGTAACACTGAAGCTTTCTTT
TRBJ2-2 | TRBV4-1 | . | . | CASSQAGQTNTGELFF | TGCGCCAGCAGCCAGGCGGGACAGACGAACACCGGGGAGCTGTTTTTT
TRBJ1-2 | TRBV19 | . | . | CASSIAISTYGYTF | TGTGCCAGTAGTATAGCCATATCTACCTATGGCTACACCTTC
TRBJ1-4 | TRBV15 | TRBD1 | . | CATSRDAGTGKLFF | TGTGCCACCAGCAGAGATGCCGGGACAGGGAAACTGTTTTTT
TRBJ2-7 | TRBV18 | . | . | CASSPKGPSSYEQYF | TGTGCCAGCTCACCAAAGGGGCCTAGCTCCTACGAGCAGTACTTC
TRBJ1-5 | TRBV28 | . | . | CASSLSGVSQPQHF | TGTGCCAGCAGTTTATCCGGGGTGAGTCAGCCCCAGCATTTT
TRBJ1-1 | TRBV11-2 | TRBD1 | . | CASSLRTGSAFF | TGTGCCAGCAGCCTCAGGACAGGCTCCGCTTTCTTT
TRBJ2-2 | TRBV20-1 | . | . | CSARATGELFF | TGCAGTGCTAGAGCTACCGGGGAGCTGTTTTTT
TRBJ2-7 | TRBV5-4 | TRBD2 | . | CASSLVAGSYEQYF | TGTGCCAGCAGCTTAGTAGCGGGGAGCTACGAGCAGTACTTC
TRBJ2-7 | TRBV21-1 | . | . | CASSKWGLVYEQYF | TGTGCCAGCAGCAAGTGGGGGCTAGTCTACGAGCAGTACTTC
TRBJ2-5 | TRBV7-9 | . | . | CASSLRRDTQETQYF | TGTGCCAGCAGCTTACGGAGGGACACTCAAGAGACCCAGTACTTC
TRBJ2-1 | TRBV28 | TRBD2 | . | CASSYGTSVYNEQFF | TGTGCCAGCAGTTATGGGACTAGCGTCTACAATGAGCAGTTCTTC
TRBJ2-1 | TRBV29-1 | . | . | CSGRVATYNEQFF | TGCAGCGGGAGGGTAGCGACATACAATGAGCAGTTCTTC
TRBJ1-2 | TRBV6-5 | . | . | CASSYSFWDFYGYTF | TGTGCCAGCAGTTACTCCTTCTGGGACTTCTATGGCTACACCTTC
TRBJ2-5 | TRBV28 | TRBD1 | . | CASSYDRGASQETQYF | TGTGCCAGCAGTTATGACAGGGGAGCCTCCCAAGAGACCCAGTACTTC
TRBJ2-1 | TRBV9 | TRBD2 | . | CATGTSGSSEQFF | TGTGCCACGGGGACTAGCGGGTCCTCTGAGCAGTTCTTC
TRBJ1-1 | TRBV6-1 | . | . | CASSDSRGTEAFF | TGTGCCAGCAGTGATTCAAGGGGCACTGAAGCTTTCTTT
TRBJ2-1 | TRBV5-1 | TRBD2 | . | CASSRGLGKLESSYNEQFF | TGCGCCAGCAGCAGAGGACTAGGGAAGCTAGAGAGCTCCTACAATGAGCAGTTCTTC
TRBJ2-7 | TRBV18 | . | . | CASSPGAPLDEQYF | TGTGCCAGCTCACCGGGGGCACCTTTGGACGAGCAGTACTTC
TRBJ1-1 | TRBV6-5 | . | . | CASSPDRRNTEAFF | TGTGCCAGCAGTCCTGACAGACGGAACACTGAAGCTTTCTTT
TRBJ1-5 | TRBV30 | TRBD1 | . | CAWDRGYSNQPQHF | TGTGCCTGGGACAGGGGGTATAGCAATCAGCCCCAGCATTTT
TRBJ1-5 | TRBV6-1 | . | . | CASSDFLGPQHF | TGTGCCAGCAGTGATTTCTTAGGGCCCCAGCATTTT
TRBJ2-7 | TRBV6-6 | TRBD1 | . | CASSPTGGSVSEQYF | TGTGCCAGCAGTCCGACAGGGGGCTCCGTGAGCGAGCAGTACTTC
TRBJ2-2 | TRBV25-1 | TRBD1 | . | CASSPGQHTGELFF | TGTGCCAGCAGTCCGGGACAGCACACCGGGGAGCTGTTTTTT
TRBJ1-2 | TRBV19 | TRBD1 | . | CAIQGAGGYTF | TGTGCCATACAGGGGGCTGGGGGCTACACCTTC
TRBJ1-4 | TRBV6-6 | TRBD1 | . | CASSLDRGVEKLFF | TGTGCCAGCAGTCTGGACAGGGGCGTGGAAAAACTGTTTTTT
TRBJ2-5 | TRBV28 | . | . | CASSLSGPPKQETQYF | TGTGCCAGCAGTCTCTCGGGGCCTCCTAAGCAAGAGACCCAGTACTTC
TRBJ1-5 | TRBV18 | . | once | CASSPVGQNSNQPQHF | TGTGCCAGCTCACCAGTCGGACAGAATAGCAATCAGCCCCAGCATTTT
TRBJ2-1 | TRBV28 | . | . | CASSLGAAGSYNEQFF | TGTGCCAGCAGTTTAGGGGCAGCCGGATCCTACAATGAGCAGTTCTTC
TRBJ2-4 | TRBV4-1 | TRBD2 | . | CASSQETTSGKNIQYF | TGCGCCAGCAGCCAAGAGACCACTAGCGGCAAAAACATTCAGTACTTC
TRBJ2-7 | TRBV5-1 | TRBD2 | . | CASSLAAGRTAGEQYF | TGCGCCAGCAGCTTGGCCGCCGGGAGGACCGCAGGCGAGCAGTACTTC
TRBJ1-3 | TRBV2 | TRBD1 | . | CASSDRTGAGNTIYF | TGTGCCAGCAGTGACCGTACAGGGGCGGGAAACACCATATATTTT
TRBJ2-7 | TRBV5-8 | . | . | CASILTYEQYF | TGTGCCAGCATCTTAACCTACGAGCAGTACTTC
TRBJ2-7 | TRBV27 | TRBD1 | . | CASSLGQGASGGSYEQYF | TGTGCCAGCAGTTTGGGACAGGGGGCGAGTGGAGGAAGCTACGAGCAGTACTTC
TRBJ2-7 | TRBV6-4 | . | . | CASVGQYIYEQYF | TGTGCCAGCGTGGGCCAGTACATCTACGAGCAGTACTTC
TRBJ1-2 | TRBV4-2 | TRBD1 | . | CASRNRDRGSMGYTF | TGTGCCAGCAGGAACCGGGACAGGGGTTCAATGGGCTACACCTTC
TRBJ2-7 | TRBV28 | . | . | CASTMGPQLEQYF | TGTGCCAGCACGATGGGACCTCAGCTCGAGCAGTACTTC
TRBJ2-7 | TRBV7-9 | TRBD1 | . | CASRPKPGTGRVEQYF | TGTGCCAGCAGGCCTAAACCCGGGACAGGTAGAGTCGAGCAGTACTTC
TRBJ1-3 | TRBV2 | . | . | CASSVGGGGPGNTIYF | TGTGCCAGCAGTGTCGGGGGGGGAGGTCCTGGAAACACCATATATTTT
TRBJ2-7 | TRBV6-1 | . | . | CASSEAGAGKNVGQYF | TGTGCCAGCAGTGAAGCTGGGGCAGGGAAAAACGTCGGGCAGTACTTC
TRBJ2-3 | TRBV6-1 | . | . | CASSASIDTQYF | TGTGCCAGCAGCGCCTCCATAGATACGCAGTATTTT
TRBJ2-5 | TRBV15 | . | . | CATSRDPGAGETQYF | TGTGCCACCAGCAGAGATCCAGGGGCAGGAGAGACCCAGTACTTC
TRBJ1-1 | TRBV28 | TRBD1 | . | CASSLWAVTGATEAFF | TGTGCCAGCAGTTTATGGGCCGTGACAGGGGCAACTGAAGCTTTCTTT
TRBJ2-1 | TRBV5-1 | TRBD2 | . | CASSQAGGPYNEQFF | TGCGCCAGCAGCCAAGCGGGGGGACCCTACAATGAGCAGTTCTTC
TRBJ2-7 | TRBV2 | . | . | CASRQVLTYEQYF | TGTGCCAGCAGGCAGGTCCTGACCTACGAGCAGTACTTC
TRBJ1-5 | TRBV7-8 | TRBD1 | . | CASSLATGTLNQPQHF | TGTGCCAGCAGCTTAGCGACAGGGACTTTGAATCAGCCCCAGCATTTT
TRBJ2-1 | TRBV29-1 | TRBD2 | . | CSVGGDEVGVAGGKSGYEQFF | TGCAGCGTTGGTGGGGATGAGGTCGGGGTAGCGGGAGGTAAGTCGGGTTATGAGCAGTTCTTC
TRBJ2-7 | TRBV30 | TRBD1 | . | CAWSLQGNEQYF | TGTGCCTGGAGTTTACAGGGGAACGAGCAGTACTTC
TRBJ2-7 | TRBV25-1 | . | once | CASASGTHEQYF | TGTGCCAGCGCCTCAGGGACCCACGAGCAGTACTTC
TRBJ1-2 | TRBV18 | . | . | CASSPEDNFGYTF | TGTGCCAGCTCACCAGAGGATAACTTTGGCTACACCTTC
TRBJ1-2 | TRBV28 | . | . | CASSHERGYTF | TGTGCCAGCAGTCACGAAAGGGGCTACACCTTC
TRBJ2-5 | TRBV10-3 | . | . | CAISEAYYQETQYF | TGTGCCATCAGTGAGGCGTATTACCAAGAGACCCAGTACTTC
TRBJ2-1 | TRBV2 | TRBD2 | . | CASSTGLAGTQFF | TGTGCCAGCAGTACGGGACTAGCGGGGACGCAGTTCTTC
TRBJ2-5 | TRBV29-1 | . | . | CSSAFPETQYF | TGCAGCTCCGCTTTCCCGGAGACCCAGTACTTC